These 24 T cell receptor beta chains were all obtained from the same sample, sequenced in a study of graft-versus-host responses after intestinal transplantation. These receptors are not linked to any known antigen. TCRdb keeps only in-frame clones here, not all; method: immunoSEQ multiplex PCR. The sample contains tens of thousands of clones, 75% to 95% of which appear only once. This material consisted of unstimulated CD8+ T cells sorted from spleen or lymph node cells, taken before intestinal transplant. The receptors here all came from a human donor who received an intestinal transplant.

This chain links TRBV6-5 with TRBJ2-7, with D hard to call. The CDR3 totals 13 residues. From germline, CDR1 is MNHEY and CDR2 SVGAGI. The V gene lost 5 bases and the J gene lost 7 bases, with 15 bases spanning the gap. CDR3 protein: CASSLHSLGEQYF. DNA for the CDR3: TGTGCCAGCAGTCTACACTCGTTAGGGGAGCAGTACTTC.

V is TRBV10-2 and J is TRBJ1-5; unclear D gene. Germline CDR1 is WSHSY and CDR2 is SAAADI. This CDR3 comprises 12 residues. Trimming removed 3 bases at V and 5 bases at J, with 5 bases between. The CDR3: CASSDSYQPQHF. DNA of the CDR3: TGCGCCAGCAGTGATTCCTATCAGCCCCAGCATTTT.

The chain uses TRBV2 and TRBJ2-5; the D gene is possibly TRBD2 (5 bases). The germline V gene has CDR1 SNHLY and CDR2 FYNNEI. V shed 1 base and J shed 4 bases, with 16 bases lying between them. This CDR3 is built from 16 residues. The CDR3 bases are TGTGCCAGCAGTGAAGGCCTCCTGGGAGTGGGAGAGACCCAGTACTTC. This translates into CASSEGLLGVGETQYF.

The chain recombines TRBV13 with TRBJ2-5; D possibly corresponds to TRBD2 (7 bases). This CDR3 has 14 amino acids. V lost 5 bases and J 5 bases, leaving 15 bases between the germline ends. Germline V gene lookup returns CDR1 PRHDT and CDR2 FYEKMQ (reference sequence). CDR3 bases: TGTGCCAGCAGCATCCGGGGGGCCCGCGAGACCCAGTACTTC. Its protein product is CASSIRGARETQYF. The full variable domain, in which reference TRBV13 and TRBJ2-5 provide the parts outside the CDR3, is AAGVIQSPRHLIKEKRETATLKCYPIPRHDTVYWYQQGPGQDPQFLISFYEKMQSDKGSIPDRFSAQQFSDYHSELNMSSLELGDSALYFCASSIRGARETQYFGPGTRLLVL.

A single count supports this clone. This chain links TRBV10-2 with TRBJ2-5; possibly TRBD2 for D (6 bases). V lost 6 bases to trimming and J lost 3 bases, with 8 bases between them. Germline V gene lookup returns CDR1 WSHSY and CDR2 SAAADI. CDR3 length: 12 amino acids. CDR3 coding DNA: TGCGCCAGCAGGCGGGGAGAAGAGACCCAGTACTTC. Translating it yields CASRRGEETQYF.

The V call is TRBV4-2, the J call TRBJ1-1; a weak D match, TRBD1 (5 bases). The CDR3 totals 15 residues. Germline-derived CDR1 and CDR2 are LGHNA and YNFKEQ. The V end was cut by 1 base, the J end by 0 bases, with 9 bases between. In DNA form, the CDR3 reads TGTGCCAGCAGCCAAGGAGGGGAGCTGAACACTGAAGCTTTCTTT. Translating it yields CASSQGGELNTEAFF.

The gene calls are TRBV29-1 and TRBJ2-3; the match to TRBD1 covers 7 bases. J was trimmed by 6 bases and V by 8 bases; bases with no gene match: 11. Germline V gene sequence: CDR1 SQVTM, CDR2 ANQGSEA. There are 13 residues in the CDR3. CDR3 nucleotide sequence: TGCAGCCCCGAAAGGGACAGTCCGGATACGCAGTATTTT. The encoded protein is CSPERDSPDTQYF.

The chain recombines TRBV6-1 with TRBJ2-7; D unresolved. CDR1 and CDR2 (germline): MNHNS, SASEGT. The CDR3 length is 13 residues. Trimming shortened V by 6 bases and J by 7 bases, and 16 bases separated the two germline ends. In DNA form, the CDR3 reads TGTGCCAGCAGCCCGCGTCCGGAATGGGAGCAGTACTTC. As protein: CASSPRPEWEQYF.

The chain links TRBV9 to TRBJ2-7; D not certain. This CDR3 is built from 11 residues. The V end lost 1 base, the J end lost 3 bases, and 2 bases lay between the germline ends. From germline, CDR1 is SGDLS and CDR2 YYNGEE. Here the CDR3 reads CASSVNYEQYF. Here the CDR3 DNA reads TGTGCCAGCAGCGTAAACTACGAGCAGTACTTC.

The chain recombines TRBV4-1 with TRBJ2-5; D ambiguous. Deletions cut 1 base from V and 5 bases from J, with 11 bases between. CDR1 MGHRA and CDR2 YSYEKL come from the germline V gene. This CDR3 comprises 14 residues. CDR3 protein: CASSQAGSKETQYF. The CDR3 DNA is TGCGCCAGCAGCCAAGCTGGGTCAAAGGAGACCCAGTACTTC.

The genes are TRBV7-3 and TRBJ2-5, with 16 bases aligning to TRBD2. With V trimmed by 3 bases and J by 5 bases, 6 bases remained unmatched. The CDR3 is 17 residues long. CDR1 is SGHTA and CDR2 is FQGTGA in the germline V gene. The CDR3 loop is CASSLGTSGRAWETQYF. CDR3 nucleotide sequence: TGTGCCAGCAGCTTGGGGACTAGCGGGAGGGCCTGGGAGACCCAGTACTTC. The full variable domain, rest sourced from reference TRBV7-3 and TRBJ2-5, is GAGVSQTPSNKVTEKGKYVELRCDPISGHTALYWYRQSLGQGPEFLIYFQGTGAADDSGLPNDRFFAVRPEGSVSTLKIQRTERGDSAVYLCASSLGTSGRAWETQYFGPGTRLLVL.

This sequence joins TRBV9 and TRBJ2-1, with TRBD1 as a possible D gene (6 bases). Trimming stripped 0 bases from V and 2 bases from J, with 18 bases between. The CDR3 covers 18 residues. Germline V gene data show CDR1 as SGDLS and CDR2 as YYNGEE. The CDR3 region is CASSVGFLDEGAYNEQFF. The CDR3, as DNA: TGTGCCAGCAGCGTAGGATTTCTCGATGAGGGGGCCTACAATGAGCAGTTCTTC. Full variable domain (outside the CDR3, taken from reference TRBV9 and TRBJ2-1): DSGVTQTPKHLITATGQRVTLRCSPRSGDLSVYWYQQSLDQGLQFLIQYYNGEERAKGNILERFSAQQFPDLHSELNLSSLELGDSALYFCASSVGFLDEGAYNEQFFGPGTRLTVL.

V is TRBV4-1 and J is TRBJ1-2; D remains unclear. This CDR3 spans 13 amino acids. CDR1 MGHRA and CDR2 YSYEKL come from the germline V gene. The germline V and J ends were trimmed by 0 bases and 3 bases, with 5 bases remaining between them. The DNA for the CDR3 is TGCGCCAGCAGCCAAGAGACGGACTATGGCTACACCTTC. Amino acids: CASSQETDYGYTF.

With respect to this clone: The sample has other DNA sequences that encode this CDR3 too. CDR3 protein: CASSLDANTEAFF. The CDR3 region has the DNA TGTGCCAGCAGCTTGGATGCGAACACTGAAGCTTTCTTT. The chain carries TRBV5-6 and TRBJ1-1, with D unresolved. Germline V gene lookup returns CDR1 SGHDT and CDR2 YYEEEE. There are 13 residues in the CDR3. Trimming removed 0 bases from V and 1 base from J, with 4 bases in between.

This rearrangement joins TRBV7-9 to TRBJ1-2; weak D call: TRBD1 (5 bases). The CDR3 runs to 13 residues. V lost 5 bases and J 5 bases, leaving 12 bases between the germline ends. In germline, CDR1 is SEHNR, CDR2 FQNEAQ (reference sequence). CDR3 coding DNA: TGTGCCAGCAGCACGTCTGGGGGGTATGGCTACACCTTC. Amino acid sequence: CASSTSGGYGYTF.

In this sample, this clone turned up once. The chain recombines TRBV4-1 with TRBJ1-5; 9 positions agree with TRBD1. Germline V gene sequence: CDR1 MGHRA, CDR2 YSYEKL. The V segment lost 1 base and the J segment 5 bases; nucleotides outside the gene matches: 12. The CDR3 sequence is 18 residues long. CDR3 in amino acids: CASSQGTVIQGAHQPQHF. CDR3 in DNA: TGCGCCAGCAGCCAAGGTACCGTAATACAGGGGGCGCATCAGCCCCAGCATTTT.

The chain combines TRBV10-2 with TRBJ1-5; D not certain. The germline V gene encodes CDR1 WSHSY and CDR2 SAAADI. The CDR3 spans 15 residues. V was cut by 2 bases and J by 3 bases, with 11 bases left in between. The CDR3 DNA reads as TGCGCCAGCAGTGAGAGCCAGCGGACCAATCAGCCCCAGCATTTT. Translation gives CASSESQRTNQPQHF.

The V call is TRBV10-2, the J call TRBJ2-3; 7 bases map to TRBD2. Germline V gene lookup returns CDR1 WSHSY and CDR2 SAAADI. Trimming took 2 bases from V and 3 from J; bases not matched to a gene: 14. This CDR3 is built from 18 residues. DNA of the CDR3: TGCGCCAGCAGTGAGCCGGCGACGCGGGGGTATCTGACAGATACGCAGTATTTT. It translates to CASSEPATRGYLTDTQYF.

The chain is built from TRBV9 and TRBJ1-4; 12 nucleotides line up with TRBD1. After removal of 4 bases from V and 8 bases from J, the junction contained 12 bases not matched to a gene. The CDR3 spans 17 residues. CDR1 and CDR2 from the germline V gene are SGDLS and YYNGEE. The CDR3 coding sequence is TGTGCCAGCAGCTTGGGACAGGGGGCTCCATTTTGGGAAAAACTGTTTTTT. This gives the protein CASSLGQGAPFWEKLFF.

The gene calls are TRBV4-1 and TRBJ2-5; D not resolved. This CDR3 is built from 14 residues. The V and J ends lost 4 bases and 5 bases respectively, with 14 bases between them. Germline V gene lookup returns CDR1 MGHRA and CDR2 YSYEKL. CDR3 region: CASSPIGATETQYF. CDR3 coding DNA: TGCGCCAGCAGCCCCATAGGAGCCACGGAGACCCAGTACTTC.

This chain uses TRBV4-1 with TRBJ2-7; possibly TRBD1 for D (5 bases). The CDR3 covers 17 residues. V shed 1 base and J shed 0 bases, with 16 bases lying between them. Germline CDR1 and CDR2: MGHRA and YSYEKL. DNA of the CDR3: TGCGCCAGCAGCCAAGGCACAGGCCAGAGATTCTCCTACGAGCAGTACTTC. Translation: CASSQGTGQRFSYEQYF.

This clone was counted only a few times. This chain connects TRBV10-2 to TRBJ2-5, with 7 bases fitting TRBD1. Losses at the gene ends were 3 bases for V and 6 bases for J; bases not matched to a gene: 7. The CDR3 consists of 14 residues. The germline V gene encodes CDR1 WSHSY and CDR2 SAAADI. Written as DNA, the CDR3 is TGCGCCAGCAGTGAAGGGGACAGCGGCCAGACCCAGTACTTC. Translation: CASSEGDSGQTQYF.

This chain uses TRBV6-5 with TRBJ2-1; 10 bases fit TRBD2. J lost 4 bases, V lost 2 bases, and 5 bases had no gene match. The CDR3 is 16 residues long. Germline lookup yields CDR1 MNHEY and CDR2 SVGAGI. CDR3 protein: CASSYQGLAEYNEQFF. For the CDR3, the DNA is TGTGCCAGCAGTTACCAAGGACTAGCGGAGTACAATGAGCAGTTCTTC.

The rearrangement links TRBV30 to TRBJ2-2; D unresolved. V dropped 1 base and J dropped 5 bases, with 2 bases sitting between them. Germline values: CDR1 GTSNPN, CDR2 SVGIG (reference sequence). This CDR3 contains 11 residues. The CDR3 reads CAWSGTGELFF. CDR3 DNA: TGTGCCTGGAGTGGAACCGGGGAGCTGTTTTTT.